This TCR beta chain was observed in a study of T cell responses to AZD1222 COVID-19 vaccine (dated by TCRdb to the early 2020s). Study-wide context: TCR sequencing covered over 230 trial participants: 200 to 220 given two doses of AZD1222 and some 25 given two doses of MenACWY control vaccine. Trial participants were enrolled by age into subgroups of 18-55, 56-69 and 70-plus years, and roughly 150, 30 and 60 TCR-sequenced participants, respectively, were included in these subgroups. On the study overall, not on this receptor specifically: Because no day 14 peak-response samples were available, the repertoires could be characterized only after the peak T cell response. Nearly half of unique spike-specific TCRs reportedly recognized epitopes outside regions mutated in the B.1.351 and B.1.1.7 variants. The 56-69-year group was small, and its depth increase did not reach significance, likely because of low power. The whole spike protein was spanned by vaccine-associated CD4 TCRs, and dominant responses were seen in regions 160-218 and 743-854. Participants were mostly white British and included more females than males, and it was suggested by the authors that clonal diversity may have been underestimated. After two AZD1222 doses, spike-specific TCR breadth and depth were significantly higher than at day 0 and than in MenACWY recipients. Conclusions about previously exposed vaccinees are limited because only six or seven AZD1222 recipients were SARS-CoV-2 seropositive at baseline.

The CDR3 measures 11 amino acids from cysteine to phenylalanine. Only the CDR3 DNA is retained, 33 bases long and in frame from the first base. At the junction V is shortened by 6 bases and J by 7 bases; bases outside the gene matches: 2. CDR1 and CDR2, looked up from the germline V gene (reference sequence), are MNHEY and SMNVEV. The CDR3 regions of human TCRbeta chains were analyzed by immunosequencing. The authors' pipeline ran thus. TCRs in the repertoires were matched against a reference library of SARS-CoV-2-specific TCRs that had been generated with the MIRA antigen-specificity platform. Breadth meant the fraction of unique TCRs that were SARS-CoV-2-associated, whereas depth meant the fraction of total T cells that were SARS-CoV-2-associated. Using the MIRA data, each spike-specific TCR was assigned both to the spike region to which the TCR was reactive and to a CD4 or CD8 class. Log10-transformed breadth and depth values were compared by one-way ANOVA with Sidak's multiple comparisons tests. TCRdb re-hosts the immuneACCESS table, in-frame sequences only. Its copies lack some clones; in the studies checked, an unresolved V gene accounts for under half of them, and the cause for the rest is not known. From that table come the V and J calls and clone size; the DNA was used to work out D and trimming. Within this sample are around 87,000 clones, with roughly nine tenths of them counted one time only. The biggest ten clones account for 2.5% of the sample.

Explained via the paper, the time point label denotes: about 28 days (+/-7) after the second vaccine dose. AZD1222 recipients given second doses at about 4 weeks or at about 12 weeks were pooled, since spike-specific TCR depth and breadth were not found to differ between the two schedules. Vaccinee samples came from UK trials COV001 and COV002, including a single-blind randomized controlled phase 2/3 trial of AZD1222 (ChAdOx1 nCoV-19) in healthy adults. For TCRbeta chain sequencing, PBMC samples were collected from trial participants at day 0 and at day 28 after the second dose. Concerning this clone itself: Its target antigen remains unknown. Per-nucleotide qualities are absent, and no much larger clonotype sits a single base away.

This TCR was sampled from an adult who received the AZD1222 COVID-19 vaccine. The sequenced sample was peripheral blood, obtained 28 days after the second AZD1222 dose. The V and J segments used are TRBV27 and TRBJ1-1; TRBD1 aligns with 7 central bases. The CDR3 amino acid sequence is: CASSDRVEAFF. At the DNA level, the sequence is TGTGCCAGCAGCGACAGGGTTGAAGCTTTCTTT.